This T cell receptor (beta chain) comes out of a study of T cells in Graves' hyperthyroidism and ophthalmopathy. Findings and limits, study-wide: Most clonotypes expanded in the thyroid (above 0.001) were also present in blood.

Details on this clonotype: The target antigen is unknown.

RNA transcripts provided the source from which TCR beta CDR3 regions were amplified. The primer set for the first-round RT-PCR of the TCR CDR3 was HTBI. TCRdb processed the multiplex PCR reads anew with MiXCR; each CDR3 protein has one entry. The sample lists roughly 100,000 distinct CDR3 sequences, roughly 47% occurring once. The CDR3 is made up of 14 amino acids. V lost 7 bases, J lost 4 bases, and 12 bases stayed unmatched. Germline-derived CDR1 and CDR2 are SQVTM and ANQGSEA. What was sequenced was blood. The chain recombines TRBV29-1 with TRBJ1-2, with 7 bases identical to TRBD1. The sequence was collected from a man between 40 and 49 years old with Graves' hyperthyroidism. The CDR3 loop reads CSAGAGGGGYGYTF. DNA of the CDR3: TGCAGCGCCGGCGCAGGGGGTGGTGGCTATGGCTACACCTTC.